These 6 T cell receptor beta chains were sequenced from one sample in a study of identical twins. TCRdb ran MiXCR on the 5' RACE reads and lists one entry per CDR3 protein. The data hold over 600,000 distinct CDR3 sequences, with 21% observed a single time. These data also featured in a second study, about T cells expressing NK-cell markers.

Sequences were obtained from PBMCs. The source is a young woman in good health.

This clonotype was counted a few times. This chain links TRBV7-9 with TRBJ2-1; a possible D gene is TRBD1 (6 bases). Trimming stripped 3 bases from V and 8 bases from J, with 14 bases between. Looked up from germline, CDR1 is SEHNR and CDR2 is FQNEAQ (reference sequence). This CDR3 region has 14 residues. As DNA, the CDR3 is TGTGCCAGCAGCTTCTGGCAGGGGCAGGATGAGCAGTTCTTC. As protein: CASSFWQGQDEQFF. The variable domain in full, with the rest retrieved from reference TRBV7-9 and TRBJ2-1, is DTGVSQNPRHKITKRGQNVTFRCDPISEHNRLYWYRQTLGQGPEFLTYFQNEAQLEKSRLLSDRFSAERPKGSFSTLEIQRTEQGDSAMYLCASSFWQGQDEQFFGPGTRLTVL.

The table lists this clonotype with a few counts. CDR3 in amino acids: CASTRTDGYTF. DNA of the CDR3: TGTGCCAGCACCCGAACGGATGGCTACACCTTC. The chain uses TRBV12-3 or TRBV12-4 and TRBJ1-2; no definite D call. This CDR3 region has 11 residues. Deletions cut 7 bases from V and 6 bases from J, with 9 bases between.

This clonotype has a single count. This sequence joins TRBV5-1 and TRBJ2-7; 9 nucleotides match TRBD1. This CDR3 is 15 amino acids long. V trimming: 4 bases; J trimming: 4 bases; junction bases outside the gene matches: 9. CDR1 and CDR2 from the germline V gene are SGHRS and YFSETQ. The DNA for the CDR3 is TGCGCCAGCAGCCGGTCAGGACAGGGGAGGTACGAGCAGTACTTC. It encodes CASSRSGQGRYEQYF.

This clonotype has more than one count but fewer than ten. J is TRBJ2-1 and V is TRBV20-1, with 11 bases identical to TRBD2. The CDR3 runs to 15 residues. Germline V gene sequence: CDR1 DFQATT, CDR2 SNEGSKA (reference sequence). With V trimmed by 3 bases and J by 10 bases, 11 bases remained unmatched. Here the CDR3 reads CSASPVLAGEGEQFF. CDR3 coding DNA: TGCAGTGCTAGCCCGGTACTAGCGGGAGAAGGAGAGCAGTTCTTC.

This clonotype has a handful of counts. This chain joins TRBV11-3 and TRBJ2-2; D call uncertain. Trimming removed 1 base at V and 7 bases at J, with 4 bases between. This CDR3 contains 12 residues. In germline, CDR1 is SGHNT, CDR2 YENEEA. The DNA for the CDR3 is TGTGCCAGCAGCTTAGGCAACGGGGAGCTGTTTTTT. It translates to CASSLGNGELFF.

This clonotype was observed many times. The rearrangement uses TRBV3-1 and TRBJ2-1; 9 bases match TRBD2. Trimming took 2 bases from V and 15 from J; bases not matched to a gene: 5. CDR1 and CDR2 from the germline V gene are LGHDT and YNNKEL (reference sequence). The CDR3 is made up of 12 amino acids. The CDR3 DNA follows: TGTGCCAGCAGCCAAAGGACTAGCGATCCGTTCTTC. Its protein product is CASSQRTSDPFF.